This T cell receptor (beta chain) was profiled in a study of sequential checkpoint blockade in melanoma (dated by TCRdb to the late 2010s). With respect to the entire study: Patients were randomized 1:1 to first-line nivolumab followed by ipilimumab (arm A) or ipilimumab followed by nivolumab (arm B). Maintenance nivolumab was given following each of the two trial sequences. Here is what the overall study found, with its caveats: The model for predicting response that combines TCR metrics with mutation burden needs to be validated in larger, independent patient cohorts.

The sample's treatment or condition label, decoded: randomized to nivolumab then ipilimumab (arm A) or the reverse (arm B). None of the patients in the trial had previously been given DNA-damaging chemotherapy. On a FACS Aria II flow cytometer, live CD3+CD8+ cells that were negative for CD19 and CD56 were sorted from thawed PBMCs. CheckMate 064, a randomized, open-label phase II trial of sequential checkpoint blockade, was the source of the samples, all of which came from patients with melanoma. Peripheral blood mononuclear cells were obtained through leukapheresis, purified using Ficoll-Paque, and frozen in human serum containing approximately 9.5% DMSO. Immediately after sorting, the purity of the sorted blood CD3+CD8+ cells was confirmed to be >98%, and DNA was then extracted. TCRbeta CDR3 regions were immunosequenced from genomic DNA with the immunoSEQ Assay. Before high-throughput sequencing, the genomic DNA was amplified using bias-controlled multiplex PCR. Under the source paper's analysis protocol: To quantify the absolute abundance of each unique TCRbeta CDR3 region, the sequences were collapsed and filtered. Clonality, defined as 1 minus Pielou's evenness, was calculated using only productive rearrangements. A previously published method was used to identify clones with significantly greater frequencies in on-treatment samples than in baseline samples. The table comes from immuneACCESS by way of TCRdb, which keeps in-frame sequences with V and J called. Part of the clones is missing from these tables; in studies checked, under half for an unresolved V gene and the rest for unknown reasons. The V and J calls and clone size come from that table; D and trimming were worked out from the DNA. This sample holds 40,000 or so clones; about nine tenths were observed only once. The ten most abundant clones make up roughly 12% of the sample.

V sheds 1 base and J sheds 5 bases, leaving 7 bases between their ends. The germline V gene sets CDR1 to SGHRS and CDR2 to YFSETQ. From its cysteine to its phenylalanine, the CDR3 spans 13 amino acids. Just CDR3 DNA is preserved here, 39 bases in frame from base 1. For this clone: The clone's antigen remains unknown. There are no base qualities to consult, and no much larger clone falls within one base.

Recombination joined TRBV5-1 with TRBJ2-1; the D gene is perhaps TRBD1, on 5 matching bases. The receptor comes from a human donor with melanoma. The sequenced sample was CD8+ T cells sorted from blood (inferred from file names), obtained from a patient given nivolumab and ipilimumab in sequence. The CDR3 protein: CASSLPGNNEQFF. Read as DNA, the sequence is TGCGCCAGCAGCTTGCCAGGGAACAATGAGCAGTTCTTC.